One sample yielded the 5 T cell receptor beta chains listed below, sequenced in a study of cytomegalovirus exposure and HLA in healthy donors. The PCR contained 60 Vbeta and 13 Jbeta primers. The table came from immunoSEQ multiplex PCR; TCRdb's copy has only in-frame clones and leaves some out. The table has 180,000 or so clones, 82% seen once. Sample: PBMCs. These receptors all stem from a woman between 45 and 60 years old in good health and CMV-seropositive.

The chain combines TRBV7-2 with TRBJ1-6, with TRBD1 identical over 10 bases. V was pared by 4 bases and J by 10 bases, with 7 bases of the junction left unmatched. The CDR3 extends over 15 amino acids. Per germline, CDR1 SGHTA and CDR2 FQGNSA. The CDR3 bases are TGTGCCAGCAGCTCCCAGACAGGGGGCTTGTCACCCCTCCACTTT. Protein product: CASSSQTGGLSPLHF.

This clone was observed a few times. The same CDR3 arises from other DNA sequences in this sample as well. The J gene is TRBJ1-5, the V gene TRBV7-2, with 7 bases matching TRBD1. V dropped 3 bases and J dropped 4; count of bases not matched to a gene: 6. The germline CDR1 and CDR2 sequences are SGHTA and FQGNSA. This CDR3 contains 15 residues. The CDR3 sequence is CASSFYRGRNQPQHF. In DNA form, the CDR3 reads TGTGCCAGCAGCTTCTACAGGGGTCGGAATCAGCCCCAGCATTTT.

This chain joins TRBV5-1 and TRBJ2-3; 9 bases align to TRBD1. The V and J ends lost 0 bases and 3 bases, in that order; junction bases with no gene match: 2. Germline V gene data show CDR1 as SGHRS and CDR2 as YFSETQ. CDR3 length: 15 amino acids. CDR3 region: CASSLGQGDTDTQYF. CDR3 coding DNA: TGCGCCAGCAGCTTGGGACAGGGGGATACAGATACGCAGTATTTT.

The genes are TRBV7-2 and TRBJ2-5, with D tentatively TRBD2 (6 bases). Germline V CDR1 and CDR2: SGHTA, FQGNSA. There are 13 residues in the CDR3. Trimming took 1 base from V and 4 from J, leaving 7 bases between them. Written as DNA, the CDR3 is TGTGCCAGCAGCTTAGTGGGGGGAGAGACCCAGTACTTC. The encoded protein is CASSLVGGETQYF.

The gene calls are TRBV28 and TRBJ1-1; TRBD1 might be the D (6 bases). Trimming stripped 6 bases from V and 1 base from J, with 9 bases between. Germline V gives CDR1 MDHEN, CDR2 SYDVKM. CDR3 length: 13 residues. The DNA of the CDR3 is TGTGCCAGCAGCCCGGGACAGAACACTGAAGCTTTCTTT. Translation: CASSPGQNTEAFF.